This TCR beta chain is from a study of PD-1 blockade in mismatch repair-deficient tumors. Germline V gives CDR1 KGHSH, CDR2 LQKENI. Between the trimmed V and J ends, which lost 2 bases and 5 bases, there was a span of 5 bases. The CDR3 contains 12 residues. The protocol was immunoSEQ multiplex PCR, while the TCRdb copy is restricted to in-frame clones and leaves out a portion. Altogether around 120,000 clones are present, about 88% being singletons, with the ten largest covering roughly 13%. Sequencing used peripheral blood, obtained 44 weeks after starting pembrolizumab. The V and J genes are TRBV18 and TRBJ2-3; no definite D call. The receptor was derived from an adult with mismatch repair-deficient cancer. CDR3 region: CASSPGGDTQYF. The CDR3 nucleotides read TGTGCCAGCTCACCAGGTGGAGATACGCAGTATTTT. The variable domain in full, completed from reference TRBV18 and TRBJ2-3, reads NAGVMQNPRHLVRRRGQEARLRCSPMKGHSHVYWYRQLPEEGLKFMVYLQKENIIDESGMPKERFSAEFPKEGPSILRIQQVVRGDSAAYFCASSPGGDTQYFGPGTRLTVL.